The T cell receptor beta chain under discussion was sequenced for a study of blood T cell repertoires in COVID-19. Study background: Sample material is recorded as cDNA or gDNA derived from T cells, B-cell-depleted T cells, or PBMCs.

Participants spanned ages about 18 to 100 years and resided in 24 US areas. Clones were sequenced by immunoSEQ multiplex PCR, and TCRdb holds only the in-frame ones, with some missing. The sample records about 200,000 clones, about 90% being singletons. CDR1 is SGDLS, CDR2 YYNGEE, per germline. The V gene lost 2 bases and the J gene lost 0 bases, with 11 bases spanning the gap. There are 15 residues in the CDR3. V and J are TRBV9 and TRBJ1-2; tentative D call: TRBD1 (5 bases). Sequencing was performed on PBMCs or T cells enriched from blood (not recorded which). This clonotype was sampled from a woman under 40 with acute COVID-19. CDR3 nucleotide sequence: TGTGCCAGCAGCGTTACCCAGGGCGCTAACTATGGCTACACCTTC. Encoded protein: CASSVTQGANYGYTF.